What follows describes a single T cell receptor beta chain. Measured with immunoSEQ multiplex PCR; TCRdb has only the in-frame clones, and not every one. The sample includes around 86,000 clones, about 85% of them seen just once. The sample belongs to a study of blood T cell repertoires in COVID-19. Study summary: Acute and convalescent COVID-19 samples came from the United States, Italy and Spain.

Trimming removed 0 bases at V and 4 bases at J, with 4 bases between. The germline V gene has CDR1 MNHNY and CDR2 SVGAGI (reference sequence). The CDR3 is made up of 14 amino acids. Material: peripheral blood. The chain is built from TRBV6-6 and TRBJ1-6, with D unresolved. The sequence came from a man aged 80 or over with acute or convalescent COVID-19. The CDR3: CASSYSPYNSPLHF. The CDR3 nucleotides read TGTGCCAGCAGTTACTCTCCATATAATTCACCCCTCCACTTT.